A few counts support the clone carrying this T cell receptor (beta chain). Sequencing relied on a cDNA template that was reverse transcribed from extracted RNA. Profiling relied on immunoSEQ multiplex PCR, and the TCRdb table lists in-frame clones only, not all of them. The sample has more than 150,000 clones, around 50% seen once; the top ten hold approximately 19%. These data originate in a study of CD8+ T cells in alopecia areata. Study-level information: Those treated were given oral tofacitinib at 5 to 10 mg twice daily.

Punch biopsies of lesional scalp, plus peripheral blood, were taken from alopecia areata patients. Sorting from PBMCs produced CD4+ and CD8+ T cells. Germline loops: CDR1 SGHVS, CDR2 FQNEAQ. The V end lost 5 bases, the J end lost 5 bases, and 12 bases lay between the germline ends. CDR3 length: 13 amino acids. The sequences come from CD8+ T cells sorted from blood, collected at week 0. The chain has TRBV7-8 and TRBJ2-5, with TRBD2 as a possible D gene (5 bases). This TCR was sampled from a human donor with alopecia areata. CDR3 sequence (DNA): TGTGCCAGCAGCCCTCCGGGGATGGAGACCCAGTACTTC. This codes for CASSPPGMETQYF.